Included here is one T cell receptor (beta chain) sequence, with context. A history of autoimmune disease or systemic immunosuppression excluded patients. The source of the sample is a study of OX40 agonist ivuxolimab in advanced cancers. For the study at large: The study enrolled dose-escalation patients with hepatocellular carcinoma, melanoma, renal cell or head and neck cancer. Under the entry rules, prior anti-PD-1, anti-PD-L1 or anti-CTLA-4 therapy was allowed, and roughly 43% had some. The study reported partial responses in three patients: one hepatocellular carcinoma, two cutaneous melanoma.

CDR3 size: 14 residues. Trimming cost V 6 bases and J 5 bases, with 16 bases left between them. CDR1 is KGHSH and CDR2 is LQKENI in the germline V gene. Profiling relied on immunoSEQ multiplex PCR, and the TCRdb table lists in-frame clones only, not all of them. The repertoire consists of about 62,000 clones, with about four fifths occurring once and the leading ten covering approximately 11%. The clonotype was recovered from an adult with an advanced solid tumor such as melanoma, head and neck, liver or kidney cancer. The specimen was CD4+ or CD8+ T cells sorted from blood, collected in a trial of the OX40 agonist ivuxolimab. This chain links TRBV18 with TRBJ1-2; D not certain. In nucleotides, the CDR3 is TGTGCCAGCTCCAGGACGGATGGGAGTTATGGCTACACCTTC. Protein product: CASSRTDGSYGYTF. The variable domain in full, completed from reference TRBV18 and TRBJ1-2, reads NAGVMQNPRHLVRRRGQEARLRCSPMKGHSHVYWYRQLPEEGLKFMVYLQKENIIDESGMPKERFSAEFPKEGPSILRIQQVVRGDSAAYFCASSRTDGSYGYTFGSGTRLTVV.